This T cell receptor (beta chain) was retrieved from a study of CD8+ T cells in alopecia areata. As the sequencing template, cDNA was produced by extracting RNA and reverse transcribing it. Clones were sequenced by immunoSEQ multiplex PCR, and TCRdb holds only the in-frame ones, with some missing. Among roughly 120,000 clones listed, roughly 66% were seen once. This clonotype was sampled from a human donor in good health. Sequenced sample: CD4+ T cells sorted from blood.

The DNA of the CDR3 is TGTGCCAGCAGGGGGCCTAGTGAAGAGACCCAGTACTTC. Protein product: CASRGPSEETQYF. The chain is built from TRBV6-6 and TRBJ2-5, with D possibly matching TRBD1 (5 bases). Germline CDR1 MNHNY, CDR2 SVGAGI (reference sequence). V shed 6 bases and J shed 3 bases, with 11 bases lying between them. The CDR3 has 13 residues.